The 25 T cell receptor beta chains presented below share a single source sample, sequenced in a study. TCRdb recomputed calls from the RT-PCR reads with MiXCR, one row per CDR3 protein. The table records about 700,000 distinct CDR3 sequences, about 14% of them present only once. The sequencing input was memory CD4+ T cells from blood. The origin of the receptors is a female donor in good health, serving as a healthy control.

In this sample, this clonotype turned up a few times. The chain is built from TRBV20-1 and TRBJ1-1, with 10 nucleotides matching TRBD1. The J segment lost 1 base and the V segment lost 3 bases, leaving 5 bases of the junction unmatched. Germline V gene sequence: CDR1 DFQATT, CDR2 SNEGSKA (reference sequence). The CDR3 covers 15 residues. CDR3 sequence reads: CSASPGDRGNTEAFF. The CDR3 DNA is TGCAGTGCTAGTCCCGGGGACAGGGGGAACACTGAAGCTTTCTTT.

This clonotype was recorded at least ten times. The V and J genes are TRBV12-3 or TRBV12-4 and TRBJ1-6, with TRBD1 as a possible D gene (5 bases). V dropped 6 bases and J dropped 9 bases, with 18 bases sitting between them. This CDR3 comprises 15 residues. The CDR3 reads CASSRSTGGGSPLHF. The DNA for the CDR3 is TGTGCCAGCAGCCGCTCGACGGGGGGTGGTTCACCCCTCCACTTT.

The V gene is TRBV5-1, the J gene TRBJ2-5; 7 bases fit TRBD2. CDR3 length: 15 residues. CDR1 SGHRS and CDR2 YFSETQ come from the germline V gene. V trimming: 3 bases; J trimming: 4 bases; junction bases outside the gene matches: 9. The CDR3 region has the DNA TGCGCCAGCAGCTCTGGTTCGGGGGGTCGAGAGACCCAGTACTTC. Amino acid sequence: CASSSGSGGRETQYF.

This clonotype was detected ten times or more. The J gene is TRBJ1-5, the V gene TRBV6-2 or TRBV6-3, with 9 bases lining up with TRBD1. V was clipped by 5 bases and J by 4 bases; unmatched bases: 6. Germline lookup yields CDR1 MNHEY and CDR2 SVGEGT. The CDR3 runs to 15 residues. The CDR3 DNA reads as TGTGCCAGCAGTCCCCGAGGACAGGGGAATCAGCCCCAGCATTTT. This codes for CASSPRGQGNQPQHF.

The chain links TRBV29-1 to TRBJ1-1; 11 bases line up with TRBD1. Germline values: CDR1 SQVTM, CDR2 ANQGSEA. Trimming at V came to 7 bases and at J to 0 bases, leaving 10 bases not matched to a gene. This CDR3 region has 16 residues. The CDR3 spells CSARGGTGGLNTEAFF. The CDR3 region has the DNA TGCAGCGCTAGGGGTGGGACAGGGGGTTTGAACACTGAAGCTTTCTTT.

This clonotype came up many times. This chain links TRBV28 with TRBJ2-1; TRBD1 matches at 9 bases. From germline, CDR1 is MDHEN and CDR2 SYDVKM. V was clipped by 7 bases and J by 10 bases; unmatched bases: 8. The CDR3 is made up of 13 amino acids. The CDR3 DNA follows: TGTGCCAGCACCATGGACAGGGGAGGCGAGCAGTTCTTC. Translated, it gives CASTMDRGGEQFF. Together with reference TRBV28 and TRBJ2-1, the CDR3 gives the full variable domain: DVKVTQSSRYLVKRTGEKVFLECVQDMDHENMFWYRQDPGLGLRLIYFSYDVKMKEKGDIPEGYSVSREKKERFSLILESASTNQTSMYLCASTMDRGGEQFFGPGTRLTVL.

This clonotype was detected many times. This rearrangement joins TRBV4-3 to TRBJ2-2; 7 bases agree with TRBD1. Germline CDR1 and CDR2: LGHNA and YSLEER. The J segment lost 6 bases and the V segment lost 0 bases, leaving 7 bases of the junction unmatched. The CDR3 has 16 amino acids. The CDR3 DNA follows: TGCGCCAGCAGCCAAGAGTACACAGGGGATGCCGGGGAGCTGTTTTTT. Translation: CASSQEYTGDAGELFF.

The gene calls are TRBV5-1 and TRBJ2-5, with 11 bases identical to TRBD2. Per the germline V gene, CDR1 is SGHRS and CDR2 is YFSETQ. The V segment lost 4 bases and the J segment 2 bases; nucleotides outside the gene matches: 4. The length of the CDR3 is 15 residues. CDR3 protein: CASSEGTSGQETQYF. The CDR3, as DNA: TGCGCCAGCAGCGAAGGGACTAGCGGACAAGAGACCCAGTACTTC.

This clonotype was seen at least ten times. The chain combines TRBV6-5 with TRBJ1-6, with D unresolved. CDR3 length: 14 residues. V lost 4 bases and J 8 bases, leaving 12 bases between the germline ends. Germline values: CDR1 MNHEY, CDR2 SVGAGI. CDR3 in amino acids: CASSLEEADSPLHF. The CDR3 DNA reads as TGTGCCAGCAGTTTGGAGGAGGCGGATTCACCCCTCCACTTT.

This clonotype was counted a few times. The chain uses TRBV4-2 and TRBJ2-2, with D possibly TRBD1 on 7 matching bases. This CDR3 is built from 16 residues. The V end was cut by 5 bases, the J end by 6 bases, with 19 bases between. Germline V CDR1 and CDR2: LGHNA, YNFKEQ. The CDR3 DNA reads TGTGCCAGCAGCGTTCGTATTACAGGGGAGGCCGGGGAGCTGTTTTTT. It yields the protein CASSVRITGEAGELFF.

This clonotype was seen more than once but under ten times. The V call is TRBV7-7, the J call TRBJ2-2; no firm D call. Trimming cost V 5 bases and J 2 bases, with 12 bases left between them. Germline V gene lookup returns CDR1 SSHAT and CDR2 FNYEAQ (reference sequence). This CDR3 spans 15 amino acids. This chain's CDR3 is CASSPGLTNTGELFF. CDR3 DNA sequence: TGTGCCAGCAGCCCTGGGTTGACCAACACCGGGGAGCTGTTTTTT. The full variable domain, rest sourced from reference TRBV7-7 and TRBJ2-2, is GAGVSQSPRYKVTKRGQDVTLRCDPISSHATLYWYQQALGQGPEFLTYFNYEAQPDKSGLPSDRFSAERPEGSISTLTIQRTEQRDSAMYRCASSPGLTNTGELFFGEGSRLTVL.

This clonotype was recorded many times. The V gene is TRBV15, the J gene TRBJ2-7; D ambiguous. This CDR3 is 13 amino acids long. The V and J ends lost 0 bases and 6 bases respectively, with 9 bases between them. Germline loops: CDR1 LNHNV, CDR2 YYDKDF (reference sequence). This CDR3 is CATSRDQYSEQYF. The CDR3 DNA is TGTGCCACCAGCAGAGATCAATACTCCGAGCAGTACTTC.

This clonotype was observed a handful of times. The chain links TRBV5-8 to TRBJ2-7; weak D call: TRBD1 (6 bases). V gave up 4 bases and J gave up 12 bases, with 14 bases separating them. Germline CDR1 is SGHTS and CDR2 is YDEGEE. This CDR3 has 11 amino acids. As DNA, the CDR3 is TGTGCCAGCAGCGAAGCACAGGGCACGTACTTC. Amino acid sequence: CASSEAQGTYF.

This clonotype has a count of ten or more. The J gene is TRBJ2-3, the V gene TRBV20-1, with no clear D. Germline assignment: CDR1 DFQATT and CDR2 SNEGSKA (reference sequence). The length of the CDR3 is 12 residues. Between the trimmed V and J ends, which lost 3 bases and 5 bases, there was a span of 9 bases. The CDR3 DNA reads as TGCAGTGCTAGGTCGGGCCAAGATACGCAGTATTTT. The encoded protein is CSARSGQDTQYF.

V and J are TRBV10-1 and TRBJ2-1; 8 nucleotides agree with TRBD1. The V gene's germline CDR1 is WNHNN and CDR2 SYGVQD (reference sequence). J was trimmed by 0 bases and V by 8 bases; bases with no gene match: 12. This CDR3 contains 17 residues. This CDR3 is CASGQGSGGLSYNEQFF. The CDR3 DNA is TGCGCCAGCGGCCAGGGATCAGGGGGCCTCTCCTACAATGAGCAGTTCTTC.

This clonotype was seen a handful of times. The chain carries TRBV5-6 and TRBJ1-1; 10 bases align to TRBD1. The CDR3 sequence is 15 residues long. Looked up from germline, CDR1 is SGHDT and CDR2 is YYEEEE. With 0 bases clipped from V and 4 bases from J, the junction kept 3 bases outside the gene matches. CDR3 nucleotide sequence: TGTGCCAGCAGCTTGGTGGGACAGGGGACCACTGAAGCTTTCTTT. Its protein is CASSLVGQGTTEAFF.

This clonotype was recorded a few times. The CDR3 DNA reads TGTGCCAGCAGCTGGGATGTGGGACAGCAGCAGTTCTTC. Translation: CASSWDVGQQQFF. This chain joins TRBV5-4 and TRBJ2-1; TRBD1 matches at 7 bases. The V and J ends lost 3 bases and 11 bases, in that order; junction bases with no gene match: 8. This CDR3 spans 13 amino acids. Germline V gene sequence: CDR1 SGHNT, CDR2 YYREEE (reference sequence). Full variable domain (missing parts from reference TRBV5-4 and TRBJ2-1): ETGVTQSPTHLIKTRGQQVTLRCSSQSGHNTVSWYQQALGQGPQFIFQYYREEENGRGNFPPRFSGLQFPNYSSELNVNALELDDSALYLCASSWDVGQQQFFGPGTRLTVL.

The V and J genes are TRBV20-1 and TRBJ1-1; the D is unclear. CDR1 is DFQATT, CDR2 SNEGSKA, per germline (reference sequence). Trimming stripped 6 bases from V and 5 bases from J, with 22 bases between. The CDR3 loop spans 15 amino acids. The CDR3 reads CSACPRTSPSTEAFF. The CDR3, as DNA: TGCAGTGCCTGCCCTCGGACGTCTCCTTCGACTGAAGCTTTCTTT.

This clonotype was recorded a few times. The J gene is TRBJ2-7, the V gene TRBV20-1; 8 bases are a match to TRBD2. V shed 3 bases and J 3 bases; nucleotides not matched to a gene: 4. Germline V gene data show CDR1 as DFQATT and CDR2 as SNEGSKA (reference sequence). CDR3 length equals 13 residues. Here the CDR3 DNA reads TGCAGTGCTAGGGCGGGGGGCTTCTACGAGCAGTACTTC. This gives the protein CSARAGGFYEQYF.

The chain combines TRBV28 with TRBJ1-6; D is perhaps TRBD1 (5 bases). CDR3 length equals 12 residues. The V end lost 4 bases, the J end lost 18 bases, and 16 bases lay between the germline ends. CDR1 MDHEN and CDR2 SYDVKM come from the germline V gene. In DNA, the CDR3 is TGTGCCAGCAGTTCTCGGGACGGGACCGACCACTTT. As protein: CASSSRDGTDHF.

Ten or more counts support this clonotype. The rearrangement links TRBV4-1 to TRBJ1-2; 11 bases align to TRBD1. The CDR3 contains 17 residues. The junction had 7 bases not matched to a gene; V was cut back by 2 bases and J by 2 bases. Germline CDR1 and CDR2: MGHRA and YSYEKL. The CDR3 reads CASSQRDRGMGNYGYTF. CDR3 sequence (DNA): TGCGCCAGCAGCCAAAGGGACAGGGGGATGGGAAACTATGGCTACACCTTC.

This chain joins TRBV9 and TRBJ2-3; 10 bases match TRBD2. With 1 base clipped from V and 0 bases from J, the junction kept 8 bases outside the gene matches. There are 18 residues in the CDR3. From germline, CDR1 is SGDLS and CDR2 YYNGEE. CDR3 coding DNA: TGTGCCAGCAGCGTAACAGCGGGAGGGACACCTAGCACAGATACGCAGTATTTT. This sequence encodes CASSVTAGGTPSTDTQYF.

This chain joins TRBV9 and TRBJ1-2; no definite D call. The germline V gene encodes CDR1 SGDLS and CDR2 YYNGEE. This CDR3 has 15 residues. Trimming took off 0 bases at V and 2 bases at J, with 11 bases between the two ends. The CDR3 reads CASSVAGSQNYGYTF. As DNA, the CDR3 is TGTGCCAGCAGCGTAGCTGGTAGCCAGAACTATGGCTACACCTTC.

The rearrangement links TRBV2 to TRBJ2-5; D unresolved. The V end was cut by 2 bases, the J end by 5 bases, with 3 bases between. The CDR3 extends over 11 amino acids. The germline CDR1 and CDR2 sequences are SNHLY and FYNNEI. The CDR3 coding sequence is TGTGCCAGCAGTGAATGGGAGACCCAGTACTTC. Translation gives CASSEWETQYF.

This clonotype was detected a few times. The chain employs TRBV20-1 and TRBJ2-7, with unresolved D. Trimming pared 3 bases from V and 3 bases from J, leaving 12 bases between. The germline V gene has CDR1 DFQATT and CDR2 SNEGSKA (reference sequence). The CDR3 runs 13 residues. CDR3 sequence reads: CSASRPENYEQYF. The CDR3 DNA is TGCAGTGCTAGTCGGCCGGAAAACTACGAGCAGTACTTC.